What follows are 5 T cell receptor beta chains derived from one specimen sequenced in a study of T cells in Graves' hyperthyroidism and ophthalmopathy. Researchers took RNA transcripts and amplified the TCR beta CDR3 regions from them. The HTBI primer set was used in a first-round RT-PCR of the TCR CDR3. TCRdb re-analysed the multiplex PCR reads in MiXCR, keeping a single row per CDR3 protein. The sample gives a few hundred thousand distinct CDR3 sequences, under 15% of which show up once; around a sixth is in the top ten. What was sequenced was blood. All receptors derive from a woman aged 18 to 35 with Graves' hyperthyroidism.

This clonotype was recorded at least ten times. This chain uses TRBV12-3 or TRBV12-4 with TRBJ1-2; D uncertain. The V end lost 3 bases, the J end lost 2 bases, and 10 bases lay between the germline ends. This CDR3 region has 14 residues. The CDR3 DNA reads as TGTGCCAGCAGTTTTGGAACGGAAAACTATGGCTACACCTTC. Its protein product is CASSFGTENYGYTF.

This clonotype has a count of ten or more. The chain employs TRBV19 and TRBJ2-7, with 8 bases matching TRBD1. Germline-derived CDR1 and CDR2 are LNHDA and SQIVND (reference sequence). This CDR3 comprises 14 residues. V gave up 3 bases and J gave up 6 bases; unmatched junction bases: 7. CDR3 coding DNA: TGTGCCAGTAGTATGGGGACAGGTCAACGCGAGCAGTACTTC. Translated: CASSMGTGQREQYF.

This clonotype was counted ten times or more. The chain has TRBV12-3 or TRBV12-4 and TRBJ1-5, with D uncertain. The CDR3 is 12 residues long. Trimming removed 3 bases from V and 9 bases from J, with 9 bases in between. Here the CDR3 DNA reads TGTGCCAGCAGTTTGGGTGGACGGCCCCAGCATTTT. This sequence encodes CASSLGGRPQHF.

This clonotype has more than one count but fewer than ten. The chain combines TRBV7-9 with TRBJ1-2; 8 bases agree with TRBD1. The germline V gene has CDR1 SEHNR and CDR2 FQNEAQ (reference sequence). This CDR3 has 17 amino acids. V lost 5 bases, J lost 0 bases, and 11 bases stayed unmatched. CDR3 sequence reads: CASSPPDRERTNYGYTF. Written as DNA, the CDR3 is TGTGCCAGCAGCCCCCCGGACAGGGAGAGGACTAACTATGGCTACACCTTC.

This clonotype has more than one count but fewer than ten. V is TRBV5-8 and J is TRBJ2-7; the match to TRBD2 covers 7 bases. Per the germline V gene, CDR1 is SGHTS and CDR2 is YDEGEE. V was pared by 3 bases and J by 3 bases, with 6 bases of the junction left unmatched. The CDR3 extends over 14 amino acids. The CDR3 nucleotides read TGTGCCAGCAGCTCCGCACTAGCGATCTACGAGCAGTACTTC. Translation gives CASSSALAIYEQYF.